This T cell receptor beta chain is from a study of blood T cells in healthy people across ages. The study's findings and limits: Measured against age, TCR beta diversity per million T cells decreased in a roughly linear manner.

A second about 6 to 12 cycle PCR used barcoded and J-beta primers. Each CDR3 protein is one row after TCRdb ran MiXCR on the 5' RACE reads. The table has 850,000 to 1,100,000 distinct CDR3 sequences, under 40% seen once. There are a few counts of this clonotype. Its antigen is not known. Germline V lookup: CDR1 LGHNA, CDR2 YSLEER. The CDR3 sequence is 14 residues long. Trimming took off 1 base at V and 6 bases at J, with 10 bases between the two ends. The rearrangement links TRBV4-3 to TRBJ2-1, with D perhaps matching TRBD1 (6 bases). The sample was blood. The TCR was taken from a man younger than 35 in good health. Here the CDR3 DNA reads TGCGCCAGCAGCCAAGTTCACAGGGCCAATGAGCAGTTCTTC. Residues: CASSQVHRANEQFF.